The present T cell receptor beta chain was sequenced within a study of blood T cell repertoires in COVID-19. Study context: Some COVID-19 samples were acute and others convalescent; all came from the United States, Italy and Spain.

This clone was picked up one time. Using immunoSEQ multiplex PCR, the repertoire was profiled, and TCRdb retains in-frame clones only, with some absent. The sample lists 110,000 or so clones; 85% to 90% were seen once. The source of this sequence is a man in his sixties with acute or convalescent COVID-19. Sequencing was done on a sample of peripheral blood.

The CDR3 is CASSLGGPRETQYF. CDR3 coding DNA: TGCGCCAGCAGCTTGGGCGGCCCACGGGAGACCCAGTACTTC. The chain has TRBV5-1 and TRBJ2-5; D is unclear. The CDR3 consists of 14 residues. Looked up from germline, CDR1 is SGHRS and CDR2 is YFSETQ. V lost 0 bases to trimming and J lost 5 bases, with 11 bases between them.